This passage covers 26 T cell receptor beta chains from one sample sequenced in a study of PD-L1 blockade in urothelial cancer. Time point defined: pretreatment peripheral blood. Generated by immunoSEQ multiplex PCR, the TCRdb table keeps only in-frame clones and is missing some. Of roughly 95,000 clones listed, about nine tenths are singletons. The sample consisted of PBMCs, taken around atezolizumab (anti-PD-L1) treatment. The source is a man in his 60s with urothelial cancer.

This clone was detected a few times. The gene calls are TRBV18 and TRBJ2-1, with a possible D match to TRBD2 (6 bases). Germline CDR1 is KGHSH and CDR2 is LQKENI. Between the trimmed V and J ends, which lost 4 bases and 4 bases, there was a span of 14 bases. The CDR3 is made up of 15 amino acids. CDR3 residues: CASSLHRELYNEQFF. The DNA of the CDR3 is TGTGCCAGCTCACTGCACCGGGAGCTATACAATGAGCAGTTCTTC. Full variable domain (outside the CDR3, taken from reference TRBV18 and TRBJ2-1): NAGVMQNPRHLVRRRGQEARLRCSPMKGHSHVYWYRQLPEEGLKFMVYLQKENIIDESGMPKERFSAEFPKEGPSILRIQQVVRGDSAAYFCASSLHRELYNEQFFGPGTRLTVL.

Only a few counts were recorded for this clone. V usage is TRBV5-8 and J usage is TRBJ2-3; D gene uncertain. The germline V gene encodes CDR1 SGHTS and CDR2 YDEGEE. The V end was cut by 5 bases, the J end by 5 bases, with 9 bases between. This CDR3 region has 12 residues. CDR3 in amino acids: CASSSRGDTQYF. As DNA, the CDR3 is TGTGCCAGCAGTTCCCGCGGAGATACGCAGTATTTT.

This sequence joins TRBV18 and TRBJ2-3; weak D call: TRBD2 (5 bases). Germline V lookup: CDR1 KGHSH, CDR2 LQKENI. The CDR3 has 14 amino acids. Between the trimmed V and J ends, which lost 3 bases and 2 bases, there was a span of 9 bases. CDR3 loop: CASSPPTNTDTQYF. The CDR3, as DNA: TGTGCCAGCTCACCGCCGACTAACACAGATACGCAGTATTTT.

The V gene is TRBV7-9, the J gene TRBJ2-7, with 7 bases aligning to TRBD1. From germline, CDR1 is SEHNR and CDR2 FQNEAQ (reference sequence). With 4 bases clipped from V and 1 base from J, the junction kept 7 bases outside the gene matches. The CDR3 runs to 15 residues. The CDR3 sequence: CASSSTGEWSYEQYF. The CDR3 DNA sequence: TGTGCCAGCAGCTCCACAGGGGAGTGGTCCTACGAGCAGTACTTC.

The chain employs TRBV9 and TRBJ2-3, with 7 bases matching TRBD2. With 0 bases clipped from V and 5 bases from J, the junction kept 6 bases outside the gene matches. Germline V lookup: CDR1 SGDLS, CDR2 YYNGEE. CDR3 length: 15 amino acids. In nucleotides, the CDR3 is TGTGCCAGCAGCGTAGATGGACTAGTTGAAGATACGCAGTATTTT. This codes for CASSVDGLVEDTQYF.

The chain recombines TRBV4-2 with TRBJ2-3; D not resolved. The CDR3 has 15 residues. V was shortened by 0 bases and J by 6 bases, with 13 bases between the two germline ends. Germline values: CDR1 LGHNA, CDR2 YNFKEQ. The CDR3 protein is CASSQDWATRDTQYF. CDR3 in DNA: TGTGCCAGCAGCCAAGATTGGGCCACCCGGGATACGCAGTATTTT.

The sample holds a few counts of this clone. The chain uses TRBV18 and TRBJ2-2; maybe TRBD1 (6 bases). Germline CDR1 reads KGHSH; CDR2 reads LQKENI. The CDR3 length is 14 residues. V lost 6 bases, J lost 3 bases, and 11 bases lay in between. CDR3 protein: CASSPNRDTGELFF. CDR3 DNA sequence: TGTGCCAGCTCCCCGAACAGGGACACCGGGGAGCTGTTTTTT.

The V and J genes are TRBV11-1 and TRBJ1-2, with TRBD1 identical over 10 bases. With 5 bases clipped from V and 5 bases from J, the junction kept 5 bases outside the gene matches. Germline CDR1 and CDR2: SGHAT and FQDESV (reference sequence). The CDR3 contains 14 residues. The CDR3 spells CASSPGQGRYGYTF. The CDR3 nucleotides read TGTGCCAGCAGCCCGGGACAGGGGAGGTATGGCTACACCTTC.

This chain connects TRBV19 to TRBJ2-7, with 10 bases lining up with TRBD1. Germline V gene sequence: CDR1 LNHDA, CDR2 SQIVND (reference sequence). The CDR3 consists of 13 residues. Trimming cost V 5 bases and J 5 bases; bases outside gene matches: 3. The CDR3 loop reads CASSRQGANEQYF. The CDR3 DNA follows: TGTGCCAGTAGTCGACAGGGGGCCAACGAGCAGTACTTC.

The V gene is TRBV5-1, the J gene TRBJ2-3; 7 bases line up with TRBD1. V gave up 4 bases and J gave up 7 bases; unmatched junction bases: 9. CDR3 size: 14 residues. Germline V gene data show CDR1 as SGHRS and CDR2 as YFSETQ. Written as DNA, the CDR3 is TGCGCCAGCAGCATAATTGACAGGGCGAATACGCAGTATTTT. This encodes CASSIIDRANTQYF.

The rearrangement links TRBV4-2 to TRBJ2-5; D possibly corresponds to TRBD2 (7 bases). This CDR3 comprises 16 residues. Germline assignment: CDR1 LGHNA and CDR2 YNFKEQ. With 0 bases removed from V and 5 bases from J, the gap between germline ends came to 16 bases. The CDR3 loop reads CASSQDEAGAEETQYF. CDR3 coding DNA: TGTGCCAGCAGCCAAGATGAGGCGGGGGCGGAGGAGACCCAGTACTTC.

The chain carries TRBV5-1 and TRBJ1-2; 8 nucleotides match TRBD1. CDR3 length equals 15 residues. Trimming took 4 bases from V and 1 from J; bases not matched to a gene: 6. Germline CDR1 is SGHRS and CDR2 is YFSETQ. The CDR3 DNA sequence: TGCGCCAGCAGCGCCTACAGGGGGGATAACTATGGCTACACCTTC. Its translation: CASSAYRGDNYGYTF.

The table lists this clone with a few counts. The chain is built from TRBV19 and TRBJ2-7, with a tentative D call TRBD1 (5 bases). Germline lookup yields CDR1 LNHDA and CDR2 SQIVND (reference sequence). Trimming removed 10 bases at V and 1 base at J, with 11 bases between. CDR3 size: 12 residues. CDR3 region: CATISGSYEQYF. In nucleotides, the CDR3 is TGTGCCACAATCTCAGGGTCCTACGAGCAGTACTTC. The variable domain in full, with the rest retrieved from reference TRBV19 and TRBJ2-7, is DGGITQSPKYLFRKEGQNVTLSCEQNLNHDAMYWYRQDPGQGLRLIYYSQIVNDFQKGDIAEGYSVSREKKESFPLTVTSAQKNPTAFYLCATISGSYEQYFGPGTRLTVT.

The V and J genes are TRBV19 and TRBJ1-2; 8 bases fit TRBD1. The germline CDR1 and CDR2 sequences are LNHDA and SQIVND (reference sequence). After removal of 3 bases from V and 5 bases from J, the junction contained 8 bases not matched to a gene. This CDR3 spans 15 amino acids. This chain's CDR3 is CASSMQGASEYGYTF. DNA of the CDR3: TGTGCCAGTAGTATGCAGGGGGCTTCGGAGTATGGCTACACCTTC. Supplemented by reference TRBV19 and TRBJ1-2, the full variable domain reads DGGITQSPKYLFRKEGQNVTLSCEQNLNHDAMYWYRQDPGQGLRLIYYSQIVNDFQKGDIAEGYSVSREKKESFPLTVTSAQKNPTAFYLCASSMQGASEYGYTFGSGTRLTVV.

V gene TRBV7-7 combines with J gene TRBJ2-5; TRBD2 matches at 7 bases. The V gene's germline CDR1 is SSHAT and CDR2 FNYEAQ (reference sequence). V shed 2 bases and J 5 bases; nucleotides not matched to a gene: 8. CDR3 length equals 15 residues. CDR3 sequence (DNA): TGTGCCAGCAGCTTACTGGGGGGAGGGGATGAGACCCAGTACTTC. Translated: CASSLLGGGDETQYF.

This chain uses TRBV4-3 with TRBJ1-4, with TRBD1 as a possible D gene (6 bases). This CDR3 contains 16 residues. V gave up 1 base and J gave up 3 bases, with 12 bases separating them. The germline V gene has CDR1 LGHNA and CDR2 YSLEER. The CDR3 coding sequence is TGCGCCAGCAGCCAAGGGGGCAGGGGAGCTAATGAAAAACTGTTTTTT. This translates into CASSQGGRGANEKLFF.

This clone was recorded only once. V is TRBV5-4 and J is TRBJ1-1; D unclear. Germline CDR1 and CDR2: SGHNT and YYREEE (reference sequence). V lost 4 bases and J 8 bases, leaving 18 bases between the germline ends. The CDR3 totals 14 residues. CDR3: CASSTEPQAGEAFF. In DNA form, the CDR3 reads TGTGCCAGCAGCACCGAGCCCCAGGCGGGGGAAGCTTTCTTT.

V and J are TRBV10-3 and TRBJ2-6, with a tentative D call TRBD1 (5 bases). V dropped 4 bases and J dropped 0 bases, with 7 bases sitting between them. The CDR3 loop spans 15 amino acids. Germline V gene data show CDR1 as ENHRY and CDR2 as SYGVKD. The CDR3: CAISVDSSGANVLTF. In DNA form, the CDR3 reads TGTGCCATCAGTGTAGACAGCTCTGGGGCCAACGTCCTGACTTTC.

The J gene is TRBJ2-5, the V gene TRBV28; 8 bases map to TRBD2. This CDR3 region has 15 residues. In germline, CDR1 is MDHEN, CDR2 SYDVKM. After removal of 6 bases from V and 2 bases from J, the junction contained 8 bases not matched to a gene. CDR3 in amino acids: CASSPRGGLQETQYF. CDR3 bases: TGTGCCAGCAGCCCCCGGGGGGGATTACAAGAGACCCAGTACTTC.

This clone was seen once. The genes are TRBV7-7 and TRBJ2-3, with 8 bases matching TRBD2. This CDR3 is 14 amino acids long. Trimming cost V 5 bases and J 1 base; bases outside gene matches: 2. Germline V gene data show CDR1 as SSHAT and CDR2 as FNYEAQ (reference sequence). The CDR3 coding sequence is TGTGCCAGCAGCCCGACTAGCGGCACAGATACGCAGTATTTT. Its translation: CASSPTSGTDTQYF.

The chain uses TRBV20-1 and TRBJ2-3, with D unresolved. Per the germline V gene, CDR1 is DFQATT and CDR2 is SNEGSKA (reference sequence). V gave up 6 bases and J gave up 4 bases, with 8 bases separating them. CDR3 length: 11 amino acids. This CDR3 reads CSAPFSDTQYF. Written as DNA, the CDR3 is TGCAGTGCCCCTTTCTCAGATACGCAGTATTTT.

The gene calls are TRBV5-4 and TRBJ1-1; D remains unclear. Germline V gene data show CDR1 as SGHNT and CDR2 as YYREEE (reference sequence). The V end was cut by 0 bases, the J end by 3 bases, with 9 bases between. The CDR3 runs 14 residues. The CDR3: CASSLGAGDTEAFF. The CDR3 nucleotides are TGTGCCAGCAGCTTGGGGGCTGGCGACACTGAAGCTTTCTTT.

This clone was counted ten times or more. The chain links TRBV28 to TRBJ2-3; 10 nucleotides agree with TRBD2. Trimming at V came to 2 bases and at J to 0 bases, leaving 5 bases not matched to a gene. The CDR3 has 17 residues. CDR1 and CDR2 from the germline V gene are MDHEN and SYDVKM. The CDR3 nucleotides are TGTGCCAGCAGTTTAACTAGCGGGGCTACTAGCACAGATACGCAGTATTTT. This encodes CASSLTSGATSTDTQYF. Using reference TRBV28 and TRBJ2-3 for the parts outside the CDR3, the full variable domain is DVKVTQSSRYLVKRTGEKVFLECVQDMDHENMFWYRQDPGLGLRLIYFSYDVKMKEKGDIPEGYSVSREKKERFSLILESASTNQTSMYLCASSLTSGATSTDTQYFGPGTRLTVL.

The genes are TRBV4-1 and TRBJ2-1, with D possibly matching TRBD1 (5 bases). V was clipped by 0 bases and J by 0 bases, with 9 bases between them. Germline CDR1 and CDR2: MGHRA and YSYEKL. The CDR3 runs 16 residues. DNA for the CDR3: TGCGCCAGCAGCCAAGAAGCAGGGAACTCCTACAATGAGCAGTTCTTC. It encodes CASSQEAGNSYNEQFF.

J is TRBJ2-7 and V is TRBV30; 8 bases agree with TRBD1. This CDR3 is 16 amino acids long. CDR1 is GTSNPN and CDR2 is SVGIG in the germline V gene (reference sequence). Trimming took 1 base from V and 5 from J; bases not matched to a gene: 13. DNA of the CDR3: TGTGCCTGGAGTGCTATCGGTAGGACAGGGAGTCACGAGCAGTACTTC. This gives the protein CAWSAIGRTGSHEQYF.

The chain carries TRBV6-5 and TRBJ2-1, with no clear D. V lost 0 bases to trimming and J lost 3 bases, with 9 bases between them. CDR1 MNHEY and CDR2 SVGAGI come from the germline V gene. This CDR3 has 15 residues. The CDR3 region is CASSYSFSGYNEQFF. CDR3 sequence (DNA): TGTGCCAGCAGTTACTCGTTCTCCGGCTACAATGAGCAGTTCTTC.